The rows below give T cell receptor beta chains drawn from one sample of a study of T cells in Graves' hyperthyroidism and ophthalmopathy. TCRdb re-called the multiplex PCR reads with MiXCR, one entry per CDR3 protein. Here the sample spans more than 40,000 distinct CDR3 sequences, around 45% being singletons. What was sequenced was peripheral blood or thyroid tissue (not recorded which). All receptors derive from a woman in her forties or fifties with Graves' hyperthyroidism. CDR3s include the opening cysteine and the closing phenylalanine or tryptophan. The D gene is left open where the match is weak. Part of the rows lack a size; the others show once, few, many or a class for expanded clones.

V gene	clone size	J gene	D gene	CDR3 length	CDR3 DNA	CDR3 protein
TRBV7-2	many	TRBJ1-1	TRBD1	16	TGTGCCAGCAAAAGGCAGACAGGGGACAGGGACACTGAAGCTTTCTTT	CASKRQTGDRDTEAFF
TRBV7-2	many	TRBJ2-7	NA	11	TGTGCCAGCAGTCCCAAGAACGAGCAGTACTTC	CASSPKNEQYF
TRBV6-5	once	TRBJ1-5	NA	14	TGTGCCAGCAGTTGGTCTGGGGCTACCAACTACGAGCATTTT	CASSWSGATNYEHF
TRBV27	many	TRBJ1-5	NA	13	TGTGCCAGCAGTTGGGTGGGGGACCAGCCCCAGCATTTT	CASSWVGDQPQHF
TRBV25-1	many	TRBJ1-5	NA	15	TGTGCCAGCAGTGACCCTCCCCCGGTGAGTCAGCCCCAGCATTTT	CASSDPPPVSQPQHF
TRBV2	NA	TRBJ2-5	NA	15	TGTGCCAGCAGTTGGACCCAAGCGAGGGCAGAGACCCAGTACTTC	CASSWTQARAETQYF
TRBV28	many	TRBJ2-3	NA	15	TGTGCCAGCAGCCCCTTGAGGGGGGCAACAGATACGCAGTATTTT	CASSPLRGATDTQYF
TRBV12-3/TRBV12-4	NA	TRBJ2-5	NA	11	TGTGCCAGCAGTTTAGGGTGGAATAAGTACTTC	CASSLGWNKYF
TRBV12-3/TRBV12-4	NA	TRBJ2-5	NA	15	TGTGCCAGCAGACCTAGGGGGGGGCGGCAAGAGACCCAGTACTTC	CASRPRGGRQETQYF
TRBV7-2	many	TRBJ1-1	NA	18	TGTGCCAGCAGCTTAAATTATGTGGGTTTCCCAGAGAACACTGAAGCTTTCTTT	CASSLNYVGFPENTEAFF
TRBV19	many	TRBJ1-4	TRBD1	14	TGTGCCAGTACCCGGGACAGGAATAATGAAAAACTGTTTTTT	CASTRDRNNEKLFF
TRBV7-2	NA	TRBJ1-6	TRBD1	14	TGTGCCAGCAGCTACAGGGGCGGCTACTCACCCCTCCACTTT	CASSYRGGYSPLHF
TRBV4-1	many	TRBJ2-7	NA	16	TGCGCCAGCAGCCAAGATGGCAGGGCTTTACGCTACGAGCAGTACTTC	CASSQDGRALRYEQYF
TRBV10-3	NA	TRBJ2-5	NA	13	TGTGCCATCAGTGAGTCGGAACAAGAGACCCAGTACTTC	CAISESEQETQYF
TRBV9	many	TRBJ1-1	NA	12	TGTGCCAGCAGCCGTATTGGGGGGGAAGCTTTCTTT	CASSRIGGEAFF
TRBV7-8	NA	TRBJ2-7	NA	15	TGTGCCAGCAGCTTTAGCTCCGGGAAATCCTACGAGCAGTACTTC	CASSFSSGKSYEQYF
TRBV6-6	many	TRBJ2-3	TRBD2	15	TGTGCCAGCACCGGACTAGCGGGAGGCACAGATACGCAGTATTTT	CASTGLAGGTDTQYF
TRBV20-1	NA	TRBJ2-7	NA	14	TGCAGTGCTAGAGATAGGGCGACTTCCTACGAGCAGTACTTC	CSARDRATSYEQYF
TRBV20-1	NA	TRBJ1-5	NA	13	TGCAGTGCTCGGGCGGGGGGCAATCAGCCCCAGCATTTT	CSARAGGNQPQHF
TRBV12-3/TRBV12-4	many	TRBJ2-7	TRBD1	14	TGTGCCAGCAGTCGAGAGGACAGGGTCTACGAGCAGTACTTC	CASSREDRVYEQYF
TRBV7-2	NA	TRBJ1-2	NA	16	TGTGCCAGCAGCTTAGCGTACCGCGGGGAGGACTATGGCTACACCTTC	CASSLAYRGEDYGYTF
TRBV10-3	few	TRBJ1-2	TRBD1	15	TGTGCCATCGGCCCAGGGGGACATCCAAACTATGGCTGCACCTTC	CAIGPGGHPNYGCTF
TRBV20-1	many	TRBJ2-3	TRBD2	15	TGCAGTGCTAGAGACCCTAGCGGCAGCACAGATACGCAGTATTTT	CSARDPSGSTDTQYF
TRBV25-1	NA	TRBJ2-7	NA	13	TGTGCCAGCAGCTGGGAGGCTACCTACGAGCAGTACTTC	CASSWEATYEQYF
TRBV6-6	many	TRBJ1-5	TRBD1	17	TGTGCCAGCAGGTCTAGTGGGACAGGGTCTAGCAATCAGCCCCAGCATTTT	CASRSSGTGSSNQPQHF
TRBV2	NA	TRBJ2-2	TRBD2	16	TGTGCCAGCAGTGCGTCTAGCGGGAGGGGTGCCGGGGAGCTGTTTTTC	CASSASSGRGAGELFF
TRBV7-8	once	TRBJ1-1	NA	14	TGTGCCAGCAGAGGAGAGACCCCTGGCACTGAAGCTTTCTTT	CASRGETPGTEAFF
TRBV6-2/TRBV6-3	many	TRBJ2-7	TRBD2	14	TGTGCCAGCAGCCGAGGTGGGGGGGCCTACGAGCAGTACTTC	CASSRGGGAYEQYF
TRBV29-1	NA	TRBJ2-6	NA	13	TGCAGCGTTGAGGGCCTAAGCTCAAACGTCCTGACTTTC	CSVEGLSSNVLTF
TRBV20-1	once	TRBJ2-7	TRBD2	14	TGCAGTGCTATAAGGACTAGCGGGAGTAGGGAGCAGTACTTC	CSAIRTSGSREQYF
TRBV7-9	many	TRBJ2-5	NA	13	TGTGCCAGCAGTCCGACGTTCGCGGAGACCCAGTACTTC	CASSPTFAETQYF
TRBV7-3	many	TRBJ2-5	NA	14	TGTGCCAGCAGCTTAAACAAGGGCCAAGAGACCCAGTACTTC	CASSLNKGQETQYF
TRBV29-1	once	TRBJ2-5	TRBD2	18	TGCAGCGTCGCCAAAGGACTAGCGGGAGGAGCGAGGTGGGAGACCCAGTACTTC	CSVAKGLAGGARWETQYF
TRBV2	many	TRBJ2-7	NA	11	TGTGCCAGCAGTGGAGACTACGAGCAGTACTTC	CASSGDYEQYF
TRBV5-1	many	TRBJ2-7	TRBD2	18	TGCGCCAGCAGCTTGGATACTAGCGGGAGTGGGATTAACTACGAGCAGTACTTC	CASSLDTSGSGINYEQYF
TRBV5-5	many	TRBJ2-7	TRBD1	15	TGTGCCAGCAGCGTGGGACAGGGGGTATACGACGAGCAGTACTTC	CASSVGQGVYDEQYF
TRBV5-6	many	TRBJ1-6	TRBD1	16	TGTGCCAGCAGCCAACTAGGACAGGGGGTATATTCACCCCTCCACTTT	CASSQLGQGVYSPLHF
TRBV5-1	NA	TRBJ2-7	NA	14	TGCGCCAGCAGCTTGGAGCGCGGACCCTACGAGCAGTACTTC	CASSLERGPYEQYF
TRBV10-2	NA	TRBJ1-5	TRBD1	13	TGCGCCAGCGGACAGGAGCCCAATCAGCCCCAGCATTTT	CASGQEPNQPQHF
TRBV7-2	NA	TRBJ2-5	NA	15	TGTGCCAGCGGCCAAGCACGGGACAACCAGGAGACCCAGTACTTC	CASGQARDNQETQYF
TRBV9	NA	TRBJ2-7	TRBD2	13	TGTGCCAGCAGCGTAGGACTAGCGCCCGAGCAGTACTTC	CASSVGLAPEQYF
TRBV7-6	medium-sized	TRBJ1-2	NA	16	TGTGCCAGCAGCAATAGCTTAGGTCTTCCAGTCTATGGCTACACCTTC	CASSNSLGLPVYGYTF
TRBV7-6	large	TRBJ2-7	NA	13	TGTGCCAGCAGCAGCGGGCCGAACTACGAGCAGTACTTC	CASSSGPNYEQYF
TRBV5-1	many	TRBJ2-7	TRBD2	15	TGCGCCAGCAGCTTGGGACTAGCGGGAGCCTACGAGCAGTACTTC	CASSLGLAGAYEQYF
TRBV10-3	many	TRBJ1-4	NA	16	TGTGCCATCAGTGATTCCGCGGGGGAGGTCGGGGAAAAACTGTTTTTT	CAISDSAGEVGEKLFF
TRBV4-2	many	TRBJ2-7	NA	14	TGTGCCAGCAGCCAAGAATATCTGACTTACGAGCAGTACTTC	CASSQEYLTYEQYF
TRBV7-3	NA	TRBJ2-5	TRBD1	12	TGTGCCAGCAGGGGACAGTTAGAGACCCAGTACTTC	CASRGQLETQYF
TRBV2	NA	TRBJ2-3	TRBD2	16	TGTGCCAGCGGGGCCCCTAGCGGAACTAGCACAGATACGCAGTATTTT	CASGAPSGTSTDTQYF
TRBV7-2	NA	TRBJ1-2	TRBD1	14	TGTGCCAGCGGCTTAGCGGGACAGGGTTACGGCTACACCTTC	CASGLAGQGYGYTF
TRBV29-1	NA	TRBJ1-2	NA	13	TGCAGCGTGCCCTCCGGTCGGACCTATGGCTACACCTTC	CSVPSGRTYGYTF
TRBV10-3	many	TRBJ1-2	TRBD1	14	TGTGCCATCAGGGCCGCAGGGGGCTCGTTTGGCTACACCTTC	CAIRAAGGSFGYTF